This T cell receptor (beta chain) was obtained from a study of tumor-infiltrating lymphocytes in primary liver carcinoma. Study details: Treatment of the patients' primary liver carcinoma consisted of surgical resection.

The CDR3 has 15 amino acids. Germline CDR1 and CDR2: MGHRA and YSYEKL. A primer matching the constant region was used to make TCR beta cDNA from approximately 0.45 ug of total RNA. Three nested multiplex PCR rounds, a slightly modified ARM-PCR method, built the TCR beta libraries. Primers for the first two PCR rounds were TRBV1-TRBV30 forward primers and a C-beta reverse primer (10 cycles per round). TCRdb reprocessed the multiplex PCR reads with MiXCR, giving one entry per CDR3 protein. The sample comprises approximately 330,000 distinct CDR3 sequences, about 61% of which are singletons, and about 6% rests with the top ten. They got blood RNA out of unsorted whole blood and also pulled out germline DNA. Worth noting for this clonotype: Sequence at one end of the junction differs from germline and may be a read error.

This chain links TRBV4-1 with TRBJ2-1; no clear D gene. The origin of this receptor is a man aged 40-50 years with primary liver carcinoma and hepatitis B virus infection. The sequenced sample was peripheral blood. The CDR3 loop reads CAGSQCESSYNEQFF. CDR3 sequence (DNA): TGCGCCGGCAGCCAGTGCGAGAGCTCCTACAATGAGCAGTTCTTC.